Included here is one TCR beta chain sequence, with context. Recruitment covered about two dozen US areas and drew participants whose ages spanned roughly 18 to 100 years. Cohort allocation depended upon clinical history that participants reported. The V end lost 6 bases, the J end lost 0 bases, and 13 bases lay between the germline ends. The CDR3 spans 14 residues. The germline V gene encodes CDR1 SGHNT and CDR2 YYREEE (reference sequence). This sample was taken from a study of blood T cell repertoires in COVID-19. Study as a whole: Material from acute and convalescent COVID-19 was sourced from the United States, Italy and Spain.

The authors' processing: Nucleated cell counts were estimated from reference gene primer amplification. Data came from immunoSEQ multiplex PCR; TCRdb stores just in-frame clones and leaves some out. That table supplies the V and J calls and clone size; D and trimming were determined from the DNA. The sample includes some 64,000 clones, about 66% of them seen just once. Sequencing was done on a sample of PBMCs or T cells enriched from blood (not recorded which). The chain joins TRBV5-4 to TRBJ2-7; D is undetermined. The TCR sequence derives from a woman in her sixties or seventies who had been exposed to COVID-19. Here the CDR3 DNA reads TGTGCCAGCACCCCCGAGAGTAACTCCTACGAGCAGTACTTC. Amino acids: CASTPESNSYEQYF.